A single sample is the source of the 18 T cell receptor beta chains below, sequenced in a study of T-cell reconstitution after alpha-beta-depleted transplantation in children. Unique molecular identifiers tagged the TCRbeta library. TCRdb re-called the PCR reads with MiXCR, one entry per CDR3 protein. Found here are about 980,000 distinct CDR3 sequences, about 30% of them singletons; the top ten hold about 28%. The input for sequencing was PBMCs, mostly from graft donor cells, taken 360 days after TCRalphabeta/CD19-depleted stem cell transplant. The receptors were sampled from a boy under three years old who had a stem cell transplant for SCID, so the T cells may come from the graft donor.

In its sample, this clonotype was seen a few times. The chain has TRBV28 and TRBJ2-3, with 10 bases matching TRBD1. Germline values: CDR1 MDHEN, CDR2 SYDVKM. Losses at the gene ends were 10 bases for V and 4 bases for J; bases not matched to a gene: 5. The CDR3 consists of 13 residues. The CDR3 loop reads CATQDRGPDTQYF. CDR3 nucleotide sequence: TGTGCCACCCAAGACAGGGGGCCAGATACGCAGTATTTT.

V is TRBV5-1 and J is TRBJ2-4; D remains ambiguous. The CDR3 runs to 15 residues. Trimming shortened V by 5 bases and J by 9 bases, and 21 bases separated the two germline ends. CDR1 and CDR2 (germline): SGHRS, YFSETQ. The CDR3 DNA reads TGCGCCAGCAGTCCTACTACAGCAAACGGCGGCATTCAGTACTTC. Residues: CASSPTTANGGIQYF.

The V call is TRBV5-5, the J call TRBJ1-4, with 8 nucleotides matching TRBD1. J was trimmed by 7 bases and V by 5 bases; bases with no gene match: 10. Germline CDR1 is SGHKS and CDR2 is YYEKEE (reference sequence). The length of the CDR3 is 15 residues. The CDR3 coding sequence is TGTGCCAGCAGACGTGTCGGACAGGGAAGTGAAAAACTGTTTTTT. Protein sequence: CASRRVGQGSEKLFF.

This clonotype was observed a handful of times. The chain joins TRBV11-1 to TRBJ2-3; TRBD2 matches 15 bases. Germline V lookup: CDR1 SGHAT, CDR2 FQDESV (reference sequence). V lost 5 bases, J lost 4 bases, and 16 bases stayed unmatched. The CDR3 length is 20 residues. The CDR3 DNA reads as TGTGCCAGCAGCCGACACTCGGGACTAGCGGGGGGACCAGCCTCAGATACGCAGTATTTT. Translated: CASSRHSGLAGGPASDTQYF.

This chain joins TRBV3-1 and TRBJ2-7, with unresolved D. The CDR3 is made up of 12 amino acids. The ends were cut back, 1 base at V and 3 bases at J, with 4 bases in the middle. Germline V gives CDR1 LGHDT, CDR2 YNNKEL (reference sequence). The CDR3 DNA reads as TGTGCCAGCAGCCAAGCTAACTACGAGCAGTACTTC. The encoded protein is CASSQANYEQYF.

The sample holds many counts of this clonotype. An end of the junction differs from the germline gene, which may be a read error. The V and J genes are TRBV5-1 and TRBJ1-1; no clear D gene. Germline V CDR1 and CDR2: SGHRS, YFSETQ. The CDR3 covers 13 residues. As DNA, the CDR3 is TGTGCCAGCAGTTTTTCCGGGAACACTGAAGCTTTCTTT. It codes for CASSFSGNTEAFF.

The CDR3 DNA sequence: TGTGCCAGCAGCGCCGGGACTAGCAGGGATACGCAGTATTTT. This gives the protein CASSAGTSRDTQYF. The chain is built from TRBV7-9 and TRBJ2-3; 9 nucleotides agree with TRBD2. The J segment lost 6 bases and the V segment lost 5 bases, leaving 6 bases of the junction unmatched. Per the germline V gene, CDR1 is SEHNR and CDR2 is FQNEAQ (reference sequence). The CDR3 is made up of 14 amino acids.

The chain joins TRBV12-3 or TRBV12-4 to TRBJ2-1, with 7 bases that match TRBD1. Trimming took 4 bases from V and 7 from J; bases not matched to a gene: 7. This CDR3 spans 14 amino acids. CDR3 DNA: TGTGCCAGCAGTTGGACAGGACCGCGGAATGAGCAGTTCTTC. Its protein product is CASSWTGPRNEQFF.

This clonotype was counted between two and nine times. The DNA of the CDR3 is TGTGCCAGCAGCGACGTGATCGGCCTGGACACTGAAGCTTTCTTT. It specifies CASSDVIGLDTEAFF. The V gene is TRBV7-9, the J gene TRBJ1-1, with no clear D. The CDR3 has 15 amino acids. The V gene lost 5 bases and the J gene lost 3 bases, with 16 bases spanning the gap. The germline V gene has CDR1 SEHNR and CDR2 FQNEAQ (reference sequence).

The chain couples TRBV5-1 to TRBJ1-1; a possible D gene is TRBD1 (6 bases). Looked up from germline, CDR1 is SGHRS and CDR2 is YFSETQ. The CDR3 length is 15 residues. V was shortened by 5 bases and J by 1 base, with 15 bases between the two germline ends. The CDR3 protein is CASSLPRGGNTEAFF. The CDR3 bases are TGCGCCAGCAGTTTGCCCCGAGGGGGGAACACTGAAGCTTTCTTT.

The chain has TRBV29-1 and TRBJ2-7, with a tentative D call TRBD1 (6 bases). In germline, CDR1 is SQVTM, CDR2 ANQGSEA. The CDR3 runs 12 residues. Trimming left V 2 bases short and J 5 bases short, with 10 bases between. The CDR3 spells CSVELQGDEQYF. The CDR3, as DNA: TGCAGCGTTGAACTACAGGGAGACGAGCAGTACTTC.

The genes are TRBV20-1 and TRBJ1-4, with 7 bases lining up with TRBD1. CDR1 DFQATT and CDR2 SNEGSKA come from the germline V gene (reference sequence). CDR3 length: 15 amino acids. The ends lost 1 base at V and 10 bases at J; junction bases unmatched: 12. CDR3 sequence (DNA): TGCAGTGCTAGAGTTTCGTACAGGGGCGAGGGAAAACTGTTTTTT. Translated: CSARVSYRGEGKLFF.

This clonotype was picked up many times. The chain uses TRBV5-1 and TRBJ2-5; TRBD2 is a possible D gene (5 bases). The CDR3 sequence is 15 residues long. Germline lookup yields CDR1 SGHRS and CDR2 YFSETQ. Trimming took off 4 bases at V and 6 bases at J, with 19 bases between the two ends. The CDR3 DNA reads as TGCGCCAGCAGCCTCGTTGGGAGCGGAAAACAGACCCAGTACTTC. Amino acid sequence: CASSLVGSGKQTQYF.

This chain links TRBV7-9 with TRBJ2-2; D unresolved. The V end lost 3 bases, the J end lost 0 bases, and 5 bases lay between the germline ends. The CDR3 loop spans 14 amino acids. The germline gives CDR1 SEHNR, CDR2 FQNEAQ (reference sequence). The CDR3 sequence is CASSFESNTGELFF. For the CDR3, the DNA is TGTGCCAGCAGCTTCGAGTCGAACACCGGGGAGCTGTTTTTT.

The CDR3 reads CASSQDPGLAAWDEQYF. Written as DNA, the CDR3 is TGTGCCAGCAGCCAAGACCCTGGACTGGCGGCGTGGGACGAGCAGTACTTC. This chain joins TRBV3-1 and TRBJ2-7, with TRBD2 as a possible D gene (5 bases). Between the trimmed V and J ends, which lost 0 bases and 5 bases, there was a span of 20 bases. The CDR3 is 17 residues long. Per the germline V gene, CDR1 is LGHDT and CDR2 is YNNKEL (reference sequence).

The rearrangement uses TRBV4-1 and TRBJ2-2; 7 bases are a match to TRBD2. The CDR3 loop spans 16 amino acids. After removal of 4 bases from V and 5 bases from J, the junction contained 10 bases not matched to a gene. Per germline, CDR1 MGHRA and CDR2 YSYEKL. CDR3 in amino acids: CASSPSSGDGTGELFF. The CDR3 DNA is TGCGCCAGCAGCCCATCCAGCGGGGATGGGACCGGGGAGCTGTTTTTT.

This clonotype was seen more than once but under ten times. The chain links TRBV12-3 or TRBV12-4 to TRBJ2-2, with unresolved D. The CDR3 is 13 amino acids. V lost 7 bases, J lost 4 bases, and 10 bases lay in between. CDR3 coding DNA: TGTGCCAGCACCCTCCGACCCACCGGGGAGCTGTTTTTT. It translates to CASTLRPTGELFF.

The V gene is TRBV5-6, the J gene TRBJ2-4; TRBD1 agrees at 9 bases. CDR3 length: 14 amino acids. After removal of 6 bases from V and 6 bases from J, the junction contained 7 bases not matched to a gene. Germline CDR1 and CDR2: SGHDT and YYEEEE. CDR3 sequence (DNA): TGTGCCAGCACCCTCCGGGACAGGGTAAACATTCAGTACTTC. This sequence encodes CASTLRDRVNIQYF.